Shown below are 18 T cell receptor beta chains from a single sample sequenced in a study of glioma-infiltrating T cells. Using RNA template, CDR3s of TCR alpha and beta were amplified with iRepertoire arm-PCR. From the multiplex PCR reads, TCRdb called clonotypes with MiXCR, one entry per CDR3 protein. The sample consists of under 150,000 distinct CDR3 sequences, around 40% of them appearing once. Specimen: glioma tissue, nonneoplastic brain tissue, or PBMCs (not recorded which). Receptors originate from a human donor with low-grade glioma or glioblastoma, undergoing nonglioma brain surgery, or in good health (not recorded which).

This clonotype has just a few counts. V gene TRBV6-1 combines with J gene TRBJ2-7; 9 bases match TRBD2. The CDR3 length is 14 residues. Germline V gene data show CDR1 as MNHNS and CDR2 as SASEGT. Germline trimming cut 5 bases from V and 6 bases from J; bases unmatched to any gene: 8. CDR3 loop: CASSLLAGAREQYF. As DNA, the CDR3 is TGTGCCAGCAGTTTATTAGCGGGAGCGCGCGAGCAGTACTTC.

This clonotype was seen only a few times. CDR3 loop: CSASPTSGVEDTQYF. The CDR3 coding sequence is TGCAGTGCTAGCCCAACTAGCGGGGTGGAAGATACGCAGTATTTT. V and J are TRBV20-1 and TRBJ2-3, with 10 bases lining up with TRBD2. Trimming removed 3 bases from V and 5 bases from J; junction bases left unmatched: 8. Germline V gives CDR1 DFQATT, CDR2 SNEGSKA (reference sequence). The CDR3 runs 15 residues.

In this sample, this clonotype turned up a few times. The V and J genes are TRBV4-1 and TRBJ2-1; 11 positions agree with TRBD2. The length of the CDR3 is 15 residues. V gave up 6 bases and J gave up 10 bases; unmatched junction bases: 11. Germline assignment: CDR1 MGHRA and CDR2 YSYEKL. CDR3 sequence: CASRKTSGDSREQFF. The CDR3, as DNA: TGCGCCAGCAGGAAGACTAGCGGGGATTCTAGAGAGCAGTTCTTC.

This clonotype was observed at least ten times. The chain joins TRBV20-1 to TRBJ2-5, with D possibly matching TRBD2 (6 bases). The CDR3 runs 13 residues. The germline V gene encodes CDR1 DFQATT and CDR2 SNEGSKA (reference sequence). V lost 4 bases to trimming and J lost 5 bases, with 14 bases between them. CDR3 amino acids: CSATRTTQETQYF. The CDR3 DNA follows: TGCAGTGCTACCCGGACTACCCAGGAGACCCAGTACTTC.

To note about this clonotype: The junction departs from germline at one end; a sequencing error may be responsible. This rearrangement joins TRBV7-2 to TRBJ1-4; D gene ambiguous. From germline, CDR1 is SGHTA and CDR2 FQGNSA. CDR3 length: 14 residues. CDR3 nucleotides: TGTGCCAGCAGAACAGATGCAACTAATGAAAAACTGCTTTTT. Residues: CASRTDATNEKLLF.

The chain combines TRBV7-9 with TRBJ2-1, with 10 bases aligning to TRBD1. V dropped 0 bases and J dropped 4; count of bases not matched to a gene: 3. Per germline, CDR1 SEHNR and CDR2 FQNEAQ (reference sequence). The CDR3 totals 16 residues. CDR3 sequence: CASSLAPGQGYNEQFF. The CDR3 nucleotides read TGTGCCAGCAGCTTAGCCCCGGGACAGGGGTACAATGAGCAGTTCTTC.

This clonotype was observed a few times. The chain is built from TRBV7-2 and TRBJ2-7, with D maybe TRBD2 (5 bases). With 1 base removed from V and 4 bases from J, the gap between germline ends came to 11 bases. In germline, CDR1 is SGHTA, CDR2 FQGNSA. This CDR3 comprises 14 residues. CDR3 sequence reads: CASSLVASMYEQYF. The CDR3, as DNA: TGTGCCAGCAGCTTAGTAGCTAGCATGTACGAGCAGTACTTC.

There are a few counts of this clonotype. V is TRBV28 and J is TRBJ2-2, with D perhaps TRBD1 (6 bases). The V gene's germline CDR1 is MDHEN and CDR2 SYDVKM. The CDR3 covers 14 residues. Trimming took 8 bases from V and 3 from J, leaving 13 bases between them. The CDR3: CASSWRTDTGELFF. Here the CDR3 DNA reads TGTGCCAGCTCTTGGAGGACAGACACCGGGGAGCTGTTTTTT.

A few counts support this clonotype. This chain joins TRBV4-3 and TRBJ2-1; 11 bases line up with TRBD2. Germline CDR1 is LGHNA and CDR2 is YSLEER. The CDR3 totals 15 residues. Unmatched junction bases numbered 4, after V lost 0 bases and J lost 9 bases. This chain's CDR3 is CASSQDLAGGREQFF. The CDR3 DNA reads TGCGCCAGCAGCCAAGATCTAGCGGGGGGCCGTGAGCAGTTCTTC.

The CDR3 sequence is CASSALGGGSYNSPLHF. CDR3 DNA sequence: TGTGCCAGCAGCGCGTTGGGGGGTGGCTCCTATAATTCACCCCTCCACTTT. The chain combines TRBV7-2 with TRBJ1-6; D perhaps matches TRBD1 (5 bases). Trimming stripped 5 bases from V and 0 bases from J, with 14 bases between. The germline CDR1 and CDR2 sequences are SGHTA and FQGNSA. This CDR3 is built from 17 residues.

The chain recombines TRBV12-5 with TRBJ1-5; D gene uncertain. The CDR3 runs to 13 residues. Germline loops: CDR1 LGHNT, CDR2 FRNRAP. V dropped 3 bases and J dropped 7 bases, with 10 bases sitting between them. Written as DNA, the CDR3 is TGTGCTAGTGGTTTTCGTCCCGACCAGCCCCAGCATTTT. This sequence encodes CASGFRPDQPQHF.

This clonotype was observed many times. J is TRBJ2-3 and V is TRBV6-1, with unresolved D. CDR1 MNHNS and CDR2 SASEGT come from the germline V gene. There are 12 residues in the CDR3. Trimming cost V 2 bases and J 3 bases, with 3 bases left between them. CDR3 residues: CASSESTDTQYF. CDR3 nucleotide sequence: TGTGCCAGCAGTGAATCTACAGATACGCAGTATTTT.

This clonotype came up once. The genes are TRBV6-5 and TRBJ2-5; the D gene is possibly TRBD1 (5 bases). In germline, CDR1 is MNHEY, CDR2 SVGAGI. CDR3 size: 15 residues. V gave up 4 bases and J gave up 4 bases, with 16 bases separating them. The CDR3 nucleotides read TGTGCCAGCAGTTTCCCCAGGGTGGTACGAGAGACCCAGTACTTC. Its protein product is CASSFPRVVRETQYF.

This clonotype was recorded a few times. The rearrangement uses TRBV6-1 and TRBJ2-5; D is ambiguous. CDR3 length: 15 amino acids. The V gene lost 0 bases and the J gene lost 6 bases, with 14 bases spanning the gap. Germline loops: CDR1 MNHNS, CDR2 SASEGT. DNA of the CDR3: TGTGCCAGCAGTGAAGCAGGCTCCCCAGTCCAGACCCAGTACTTC. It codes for CASSEAGSPVQTQYF.

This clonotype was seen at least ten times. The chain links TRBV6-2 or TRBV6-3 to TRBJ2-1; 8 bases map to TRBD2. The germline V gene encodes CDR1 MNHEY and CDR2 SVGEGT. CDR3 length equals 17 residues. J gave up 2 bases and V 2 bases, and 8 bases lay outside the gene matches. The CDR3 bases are TGTGCCAGCAGTTACCGAGGGGGAGCGGGGGCCTACAATGAGCAGTTCTTC. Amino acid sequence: CASSYRGGAGAYNEQFF.

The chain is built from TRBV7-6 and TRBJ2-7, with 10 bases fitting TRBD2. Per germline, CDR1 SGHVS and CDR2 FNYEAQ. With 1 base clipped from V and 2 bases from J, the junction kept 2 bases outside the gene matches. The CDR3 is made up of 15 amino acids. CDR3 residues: CASSLGAGGPYEQYF. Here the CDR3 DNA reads TGTGCCAGCAGCTTAGGAGCGGGGGGGCCCTACGAGCAGTACTTC.

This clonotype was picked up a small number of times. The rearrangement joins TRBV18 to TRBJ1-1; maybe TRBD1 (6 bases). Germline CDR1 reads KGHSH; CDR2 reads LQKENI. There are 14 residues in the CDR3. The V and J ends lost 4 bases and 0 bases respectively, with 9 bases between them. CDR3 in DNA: TGTGCCAGCTCACGGGGGACAATGAACACTGAAGCTTTCTTT. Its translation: CASSRGTMNTEAFF.

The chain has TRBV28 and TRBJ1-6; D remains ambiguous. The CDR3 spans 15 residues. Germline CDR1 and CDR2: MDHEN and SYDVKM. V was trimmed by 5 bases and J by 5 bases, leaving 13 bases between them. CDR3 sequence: CASSPRSADNSPLHF. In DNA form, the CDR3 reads TGTGCCAGCAGTCCCCGGTCAGCCGATAATTCACCCCTCCACTTT. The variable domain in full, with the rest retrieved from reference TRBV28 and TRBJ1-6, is DVKVTQSSRYLVKRTGEKVFLECVQDMDHENMFWYRQDPGLGLRLIYFSYDVKMKEKGDIPEGYSVSREKKERFSLILESASTNQTSMYLCASSPRSADNSPLHFGNGTRLTVT.